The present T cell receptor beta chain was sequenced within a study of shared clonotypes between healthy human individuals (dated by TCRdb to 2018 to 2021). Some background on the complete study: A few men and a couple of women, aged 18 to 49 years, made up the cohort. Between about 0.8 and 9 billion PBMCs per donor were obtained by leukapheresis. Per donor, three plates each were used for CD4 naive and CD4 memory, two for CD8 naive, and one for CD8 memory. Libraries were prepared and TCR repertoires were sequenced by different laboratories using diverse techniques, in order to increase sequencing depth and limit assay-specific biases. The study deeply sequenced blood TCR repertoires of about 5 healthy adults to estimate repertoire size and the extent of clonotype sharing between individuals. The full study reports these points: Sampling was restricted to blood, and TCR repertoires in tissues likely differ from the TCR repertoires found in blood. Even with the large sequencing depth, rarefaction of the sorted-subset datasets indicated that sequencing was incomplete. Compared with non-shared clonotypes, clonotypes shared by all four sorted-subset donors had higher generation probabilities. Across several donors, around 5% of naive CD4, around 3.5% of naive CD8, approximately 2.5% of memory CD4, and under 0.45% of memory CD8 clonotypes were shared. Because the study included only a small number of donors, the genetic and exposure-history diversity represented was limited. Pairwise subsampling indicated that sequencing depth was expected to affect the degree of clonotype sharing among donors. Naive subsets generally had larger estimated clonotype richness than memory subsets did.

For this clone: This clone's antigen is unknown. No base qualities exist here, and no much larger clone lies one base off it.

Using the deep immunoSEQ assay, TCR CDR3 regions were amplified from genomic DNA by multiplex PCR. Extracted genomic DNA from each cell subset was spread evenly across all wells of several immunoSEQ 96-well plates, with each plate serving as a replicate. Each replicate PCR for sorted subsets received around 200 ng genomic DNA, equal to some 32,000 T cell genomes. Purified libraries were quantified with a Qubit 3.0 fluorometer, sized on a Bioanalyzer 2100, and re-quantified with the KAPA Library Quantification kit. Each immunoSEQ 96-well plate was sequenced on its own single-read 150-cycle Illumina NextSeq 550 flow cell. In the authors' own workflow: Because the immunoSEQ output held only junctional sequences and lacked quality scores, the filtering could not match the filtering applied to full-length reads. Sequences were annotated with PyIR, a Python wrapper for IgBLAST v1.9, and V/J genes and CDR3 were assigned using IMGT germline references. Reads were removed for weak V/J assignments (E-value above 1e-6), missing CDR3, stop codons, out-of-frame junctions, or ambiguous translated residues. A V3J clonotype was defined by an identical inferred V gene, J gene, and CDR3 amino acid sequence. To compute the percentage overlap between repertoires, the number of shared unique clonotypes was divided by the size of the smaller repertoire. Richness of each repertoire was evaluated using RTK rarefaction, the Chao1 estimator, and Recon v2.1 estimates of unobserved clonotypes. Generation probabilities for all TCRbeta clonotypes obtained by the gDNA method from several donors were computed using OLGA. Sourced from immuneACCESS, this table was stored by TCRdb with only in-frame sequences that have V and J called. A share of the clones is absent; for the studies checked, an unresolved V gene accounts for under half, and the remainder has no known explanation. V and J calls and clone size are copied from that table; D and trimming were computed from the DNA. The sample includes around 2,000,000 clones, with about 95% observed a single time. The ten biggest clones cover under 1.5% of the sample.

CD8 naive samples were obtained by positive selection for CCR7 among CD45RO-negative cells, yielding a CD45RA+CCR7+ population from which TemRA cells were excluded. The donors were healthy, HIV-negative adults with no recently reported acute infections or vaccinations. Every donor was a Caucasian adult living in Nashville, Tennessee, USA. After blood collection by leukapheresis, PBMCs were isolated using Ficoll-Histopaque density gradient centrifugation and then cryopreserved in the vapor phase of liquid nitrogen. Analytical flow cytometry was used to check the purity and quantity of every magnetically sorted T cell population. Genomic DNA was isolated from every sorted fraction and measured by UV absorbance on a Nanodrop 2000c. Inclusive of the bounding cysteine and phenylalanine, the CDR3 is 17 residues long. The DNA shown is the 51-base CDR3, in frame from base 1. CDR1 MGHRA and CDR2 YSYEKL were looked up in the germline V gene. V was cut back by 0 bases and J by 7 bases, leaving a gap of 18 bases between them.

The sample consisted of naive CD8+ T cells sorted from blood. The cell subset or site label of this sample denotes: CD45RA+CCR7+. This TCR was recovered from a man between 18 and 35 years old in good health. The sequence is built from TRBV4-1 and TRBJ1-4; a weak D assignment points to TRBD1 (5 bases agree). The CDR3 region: CASSQEDSPKGGEKLFF. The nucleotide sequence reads TGCGCCAGCAGCCAAGAAGACAGCCCGAAGGGTGGTGAAAAACTGTTTTTT.